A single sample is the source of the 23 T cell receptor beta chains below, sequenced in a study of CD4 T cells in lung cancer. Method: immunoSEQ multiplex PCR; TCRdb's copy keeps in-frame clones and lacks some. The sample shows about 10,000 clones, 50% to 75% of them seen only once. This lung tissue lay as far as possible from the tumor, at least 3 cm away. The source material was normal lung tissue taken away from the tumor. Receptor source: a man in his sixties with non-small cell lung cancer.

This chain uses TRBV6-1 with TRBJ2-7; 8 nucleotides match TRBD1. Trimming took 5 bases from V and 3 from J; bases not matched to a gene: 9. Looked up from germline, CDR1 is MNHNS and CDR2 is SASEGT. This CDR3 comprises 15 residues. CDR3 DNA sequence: TGTGCCAGCAGTCTTCGGACAGGGTCCCACTACGAGCAGTACTTC. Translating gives CASSLRTGSHYEQYF.

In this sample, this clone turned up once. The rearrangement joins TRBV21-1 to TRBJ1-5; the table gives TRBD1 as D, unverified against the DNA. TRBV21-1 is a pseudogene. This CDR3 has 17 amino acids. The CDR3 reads CASSKGGPSGCNQPQHF. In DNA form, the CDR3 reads TGTGCCAGCAGCAAAGGGGGGCCGTCAGGTTGCAATCAGCCCCAGCATTTT.

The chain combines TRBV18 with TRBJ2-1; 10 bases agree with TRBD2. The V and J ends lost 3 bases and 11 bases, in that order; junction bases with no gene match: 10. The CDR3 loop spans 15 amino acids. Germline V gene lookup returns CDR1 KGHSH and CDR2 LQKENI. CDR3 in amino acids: CASSPPLTTSGKQFF. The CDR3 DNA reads TGTGCCAGCTCACCGCCCCTAACAACTAGCGGGAAGCAGTTCTTC. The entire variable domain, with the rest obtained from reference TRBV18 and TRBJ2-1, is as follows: NAGVMQNPRHLVRRRGQEARLRCSPMKGHSHVYWYRQLPEEGLKFMVYLQKENIIDESGMPKERFSAEFPKEGPSILRIQQVVRGDSAAYFCASSPPLTTSGKQFFGPGTRLTVL.

The CDR3 nucleotides read TGTGCCAGCAGTACCAGGCGGGGAACCACTGAAGCTTTCTTT. Amino acids: CASSTRRGTTEAFF. The chain has TRBV28 and TRBJ1-1, with no clear D. The V gene lost 5 bases and the J gene lost 4 bases, with 14 bases spanning the gap. Germline assignment: CDR1 MDHEN and CDR2 SYDVKM. The CDR3 runs to 14 residues.

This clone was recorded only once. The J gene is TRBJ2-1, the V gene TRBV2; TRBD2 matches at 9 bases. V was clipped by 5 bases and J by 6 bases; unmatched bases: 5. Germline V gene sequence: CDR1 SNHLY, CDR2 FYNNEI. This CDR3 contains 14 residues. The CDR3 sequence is CASSRQTSGNEQFF. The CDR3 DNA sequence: TGTGCCAGCAGTCGACAGACTAGCGGCAATGAGCAGTTCTTC. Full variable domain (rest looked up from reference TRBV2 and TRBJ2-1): EPEVTQTPSHQVTQMGQEVILRCVPISNHLYFYWYRQILGQKVEFLVSFYNNEISEKSEIFDDQFSVERPDGSNFTLKIRSTKLEDSAMYFCASSRQTSGNEQFFGPGTRLTVL.

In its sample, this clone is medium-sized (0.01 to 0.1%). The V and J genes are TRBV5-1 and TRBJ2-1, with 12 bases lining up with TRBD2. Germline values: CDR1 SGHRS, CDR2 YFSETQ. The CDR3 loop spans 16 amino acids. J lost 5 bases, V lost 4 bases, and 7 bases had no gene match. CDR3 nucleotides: TGCGCCAGCAGCCCAGACGGACTAGCGGGAAACAATGAGCAGTTCTTC. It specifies CASSPDGLAGNNEQFF.

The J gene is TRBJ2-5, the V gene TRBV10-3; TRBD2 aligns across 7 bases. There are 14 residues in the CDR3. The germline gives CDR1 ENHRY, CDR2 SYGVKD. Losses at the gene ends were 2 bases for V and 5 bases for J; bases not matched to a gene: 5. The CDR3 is CAISEGDYPETQYF. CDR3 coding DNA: TGTGCCATCAGTGAGGGGGACTACCCGGAGACCCAGTACTTC.

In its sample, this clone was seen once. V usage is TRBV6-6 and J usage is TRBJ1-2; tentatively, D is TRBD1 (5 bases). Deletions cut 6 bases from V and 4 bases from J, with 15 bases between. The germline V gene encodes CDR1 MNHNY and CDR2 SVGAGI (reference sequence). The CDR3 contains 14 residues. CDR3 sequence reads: CASRYHQGGYGYTF. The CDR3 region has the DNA TGTGCCAGCAGATATCACCAGGGAGGCTATGGCTACACCTTC.

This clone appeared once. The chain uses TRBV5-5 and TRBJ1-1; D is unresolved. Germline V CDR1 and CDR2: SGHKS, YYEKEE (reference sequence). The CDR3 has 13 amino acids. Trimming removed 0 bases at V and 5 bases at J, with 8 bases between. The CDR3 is CASSLAAETEAFF. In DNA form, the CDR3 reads TGTGCCAGCAGCTTGGCCGCGGAAACTGAAGCTTTCTTT.

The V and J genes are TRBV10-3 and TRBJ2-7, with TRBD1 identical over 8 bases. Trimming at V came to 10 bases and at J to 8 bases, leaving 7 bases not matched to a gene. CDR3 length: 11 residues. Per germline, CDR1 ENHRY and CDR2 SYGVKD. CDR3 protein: CASSQGAQQYF. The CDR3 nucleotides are TGTGCCAGCAGCCAGGGGGCGCAGCAGTACTTC.

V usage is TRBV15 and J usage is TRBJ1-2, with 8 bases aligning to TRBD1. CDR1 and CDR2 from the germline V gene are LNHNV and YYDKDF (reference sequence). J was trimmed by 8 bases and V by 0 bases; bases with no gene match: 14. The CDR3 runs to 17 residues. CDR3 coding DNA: TGTGCCACCAGCAGAGATACCCTTGACAGGGGCTCTGGGGGCTACACCTTC. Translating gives CATSRDTLDRGSGGYTF.

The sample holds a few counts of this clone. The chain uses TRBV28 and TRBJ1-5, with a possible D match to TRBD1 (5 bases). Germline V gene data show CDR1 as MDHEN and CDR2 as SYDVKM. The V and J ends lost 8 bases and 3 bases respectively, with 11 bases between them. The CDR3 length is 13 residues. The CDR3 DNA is TGTGCCAGCGGTACAGGTATCAATCAGCCCCAGCATTTT. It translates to CASGTGINQPQHF. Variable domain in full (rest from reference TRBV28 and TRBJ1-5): DVKVTQSSRYLVKRTGEKVFLECVQDMDHENMFWYRQDPGLGLRLIYFSYDVKMKEKGDIPEGYSVSREKKERFSLILESASTNQTSMYLCASGTGINQPQHFGDGTRLSIL.

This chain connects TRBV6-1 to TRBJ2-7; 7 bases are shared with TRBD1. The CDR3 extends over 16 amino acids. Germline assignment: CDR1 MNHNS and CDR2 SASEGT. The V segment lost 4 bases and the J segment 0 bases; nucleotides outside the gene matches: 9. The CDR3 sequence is CASSGIGTASSYEQYF. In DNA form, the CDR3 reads TGTGCCAGCAGTGGAATAGGGACAGCTAGCTCCTACGAGCAGTACTTC.

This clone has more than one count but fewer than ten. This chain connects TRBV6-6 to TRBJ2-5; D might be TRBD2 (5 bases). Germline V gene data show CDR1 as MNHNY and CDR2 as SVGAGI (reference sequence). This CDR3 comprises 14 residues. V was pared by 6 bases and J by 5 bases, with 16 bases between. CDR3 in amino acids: CASSKTPGMETQYF. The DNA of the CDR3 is TGTGCCAGCAGCAAGACTCCGGGGATGGAGACCCAGTACTTC.

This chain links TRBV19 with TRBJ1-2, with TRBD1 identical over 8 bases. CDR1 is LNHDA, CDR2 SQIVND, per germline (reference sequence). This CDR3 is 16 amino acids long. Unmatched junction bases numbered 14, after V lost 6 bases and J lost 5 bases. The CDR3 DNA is TGTGCCAGTAGACGTGATGGAGGGACAGGCGGGTATGGCTACACCTTC. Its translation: CASRRDGGTGGYGYTF. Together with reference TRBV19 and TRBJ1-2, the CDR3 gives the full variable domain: DGGITQSPKYLFRKEGQNVTLSCEQNLNHDAMYWYRQDPGQGLRLIYYSQIVNDFQKGDIAEGYSVSREKKESFPLTVTSAQKNPTAFYLCASRRDGGTGGYGYTFGSGTRLTVV.

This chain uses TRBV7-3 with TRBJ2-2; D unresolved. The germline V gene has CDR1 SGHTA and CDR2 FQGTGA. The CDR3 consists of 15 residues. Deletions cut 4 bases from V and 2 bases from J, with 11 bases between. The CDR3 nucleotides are TGTGCCAGCAGCTCCCGACTGTTTAACACCGGGGAGCTGTTTTTT. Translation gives CASSSRLFNTGELFF.

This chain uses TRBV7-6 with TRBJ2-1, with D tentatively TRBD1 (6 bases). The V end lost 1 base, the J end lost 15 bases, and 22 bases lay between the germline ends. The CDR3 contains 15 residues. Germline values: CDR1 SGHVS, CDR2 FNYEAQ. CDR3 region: CASSLEGQAKGSVFF. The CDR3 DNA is TGTGCCAGCAGCTTAGAGGGACAAGCTAAGGGAAGTGTGTTCTTC.

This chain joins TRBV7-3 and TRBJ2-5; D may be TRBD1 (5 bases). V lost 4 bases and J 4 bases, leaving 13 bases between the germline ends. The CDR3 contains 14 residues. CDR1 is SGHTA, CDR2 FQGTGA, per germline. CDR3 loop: CASSSAGFAETQYF. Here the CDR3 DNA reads TGTGCCAGCAGCTCAGCAGGGTTTGCAGAGACCCAGTACTTC.

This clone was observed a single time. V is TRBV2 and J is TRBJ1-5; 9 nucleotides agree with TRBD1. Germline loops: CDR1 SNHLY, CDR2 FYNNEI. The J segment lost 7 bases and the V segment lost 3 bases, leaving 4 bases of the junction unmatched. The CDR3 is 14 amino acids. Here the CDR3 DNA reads TGTGCCAGCAGTGAGGGACAGGGCCCCCAGCCCCAGCATTTT. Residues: CASSEGQGPQPQHF.

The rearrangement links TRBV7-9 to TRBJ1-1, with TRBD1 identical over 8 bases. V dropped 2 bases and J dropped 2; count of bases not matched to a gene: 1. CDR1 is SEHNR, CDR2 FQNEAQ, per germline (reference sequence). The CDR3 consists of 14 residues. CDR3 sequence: CASSLQGANTEAFF. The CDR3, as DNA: TGTGCCAGCAGCTTACAGGGGGCAAACACTGAAGCTTTCTTT.

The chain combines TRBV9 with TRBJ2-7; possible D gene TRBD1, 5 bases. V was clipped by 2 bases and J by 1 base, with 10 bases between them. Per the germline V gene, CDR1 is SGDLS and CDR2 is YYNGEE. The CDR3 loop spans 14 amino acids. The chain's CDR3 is CASSVDTGSYEQYF. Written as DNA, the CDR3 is TGTGCCAGCAGCGTCGACACAGGTTCCTACGAGCAGTACTTC.

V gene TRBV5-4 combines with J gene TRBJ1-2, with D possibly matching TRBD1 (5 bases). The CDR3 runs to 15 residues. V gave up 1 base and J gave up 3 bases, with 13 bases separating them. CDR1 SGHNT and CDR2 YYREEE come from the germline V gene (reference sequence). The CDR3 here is CASSLRLSGYYGYTF. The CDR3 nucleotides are TGTGCCAGCAGCTTGAGGTTATCAGGGTACTATGGCTACACCTTC.

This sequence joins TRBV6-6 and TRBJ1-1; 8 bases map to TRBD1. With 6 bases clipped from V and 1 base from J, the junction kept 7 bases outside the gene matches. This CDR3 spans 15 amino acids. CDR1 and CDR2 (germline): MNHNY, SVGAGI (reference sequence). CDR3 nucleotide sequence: TGTGCCAGCAGCCCCGGACAGGGACCGAACACTGAAGCTTTCTTT. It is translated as CASSPGQGPNTEAFF.